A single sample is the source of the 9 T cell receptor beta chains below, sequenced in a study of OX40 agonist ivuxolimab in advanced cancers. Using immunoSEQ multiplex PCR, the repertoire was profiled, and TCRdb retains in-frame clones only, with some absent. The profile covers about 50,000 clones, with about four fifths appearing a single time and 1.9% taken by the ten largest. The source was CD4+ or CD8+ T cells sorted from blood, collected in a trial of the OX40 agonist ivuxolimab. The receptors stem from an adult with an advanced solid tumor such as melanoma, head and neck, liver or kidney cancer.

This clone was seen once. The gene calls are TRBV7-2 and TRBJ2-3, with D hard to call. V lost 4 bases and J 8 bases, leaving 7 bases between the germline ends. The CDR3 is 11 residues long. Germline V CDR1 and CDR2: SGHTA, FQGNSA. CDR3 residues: CASSSVGTQYF. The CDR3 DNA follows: TGTGCCAGCAGCTCGGTGGGTACGCAGTATTTT. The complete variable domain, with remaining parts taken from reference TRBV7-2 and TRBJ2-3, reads GAGVSQSPSNKVTEKGKDVELRCDPISGHTALYWYRQSLGQGLEFLIYFQGNSAPDKSGLPSDRFSAERTGGSVSTLTIQRTQQEDSAVYLCASSSVGTQYFGPGTRLTVL.

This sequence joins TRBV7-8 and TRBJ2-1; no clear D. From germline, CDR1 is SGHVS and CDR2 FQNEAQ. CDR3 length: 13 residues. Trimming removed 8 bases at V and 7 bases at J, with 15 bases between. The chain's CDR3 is CASLRRMGNEQFF. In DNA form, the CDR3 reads TGTGCCAGCCTCCGGAGAATGGGTAATGAGCAGTTCTTC.

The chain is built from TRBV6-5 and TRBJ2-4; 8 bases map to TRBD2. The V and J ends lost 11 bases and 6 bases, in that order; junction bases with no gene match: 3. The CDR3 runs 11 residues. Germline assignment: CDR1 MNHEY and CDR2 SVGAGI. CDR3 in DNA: TGTGCCTCACGGGGGGGAAACATTCAGTACTTC. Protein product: CASRGGNIQYF.

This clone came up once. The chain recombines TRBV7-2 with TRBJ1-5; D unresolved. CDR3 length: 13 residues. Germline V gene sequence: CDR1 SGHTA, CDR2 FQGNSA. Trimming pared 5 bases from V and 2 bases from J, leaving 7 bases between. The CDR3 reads CASSRPGNQPQHF. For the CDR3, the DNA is TGTGCCAGCAGCCGCCCGGGCAATCAGCCCCAGCATTTT.

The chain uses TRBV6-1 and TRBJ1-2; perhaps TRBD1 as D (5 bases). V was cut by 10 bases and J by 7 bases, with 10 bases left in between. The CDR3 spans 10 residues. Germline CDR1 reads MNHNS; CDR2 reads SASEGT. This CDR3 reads CATSGGGYTF. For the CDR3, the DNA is TGTGCCACCTCCGGGGGTGGCTACACCTTC.

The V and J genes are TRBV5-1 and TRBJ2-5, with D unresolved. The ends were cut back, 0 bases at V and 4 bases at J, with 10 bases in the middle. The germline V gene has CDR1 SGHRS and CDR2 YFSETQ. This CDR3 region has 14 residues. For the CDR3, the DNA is TGCGCCAGCAGCTTGGATGGCCCCGGAGAGACCCAGTACTTC. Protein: CASSLDGPGETQYF.

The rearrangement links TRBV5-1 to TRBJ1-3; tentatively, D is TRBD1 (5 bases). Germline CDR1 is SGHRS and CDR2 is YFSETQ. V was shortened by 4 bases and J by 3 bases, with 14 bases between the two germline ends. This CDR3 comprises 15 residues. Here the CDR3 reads CASSPGTGLGNTIYF. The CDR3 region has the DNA TGCGCCAGCAGCCCCGGGACGGGACTTGGAAACACCATATATTTT.

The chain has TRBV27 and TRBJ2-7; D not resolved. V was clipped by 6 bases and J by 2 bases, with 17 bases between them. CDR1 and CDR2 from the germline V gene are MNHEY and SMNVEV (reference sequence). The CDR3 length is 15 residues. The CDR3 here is CASRTMSPGTYEQYF. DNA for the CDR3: TGTGCCAGCAGAACTATGTCCCCAGGTACCTACGAGCAGTACTTC.

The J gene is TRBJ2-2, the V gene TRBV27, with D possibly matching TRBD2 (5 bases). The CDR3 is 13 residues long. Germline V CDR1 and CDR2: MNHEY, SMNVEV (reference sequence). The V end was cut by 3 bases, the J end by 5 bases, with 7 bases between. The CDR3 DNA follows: TGTGCCAGCAGTTTCCGGAGGACCGGGGAGCTGTTTTTT. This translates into CASSFRRTGELFF.